These 15 T cell receptor beta chains came from one sample sequenced in a study of cytomegalovirus exposure and HLA in healthy donors. TCRdb's copy holds only in-frame clones and misses some; the assay was immunoSEQ multiplex PCR. The data hold about 130,000 clones, with approximately 95% observed a single time. The sample comprised PBMCs. The receptors come from a man aged 18 to 30 in good health and CMV-seronegative.

The chain couples TRBV7-2 to TRBJ1-3, with 7 bases identical to TRBD1. Trimming at V came to 1 base and at J to 2 bases, leaving 5 bases not matched to a gene. Germline lookup yields CDR1 SGHTA and CDR2 FQGNSA. The CDR3 runs to 16 residues. Here the CDR3 reads CASSLDRGSPGNTIYF. CDR3 nucleotides: TGTGCCAGCAGCTTAGACAGGGGATCACCTGGAAACACCATATATTTT.

This sequence joins TRBV10-3 and TRBJ2-1; maybe TRBD2 (6 bases). CDR1 is ENHRY and CDR2 is SYGVKD in the germline V gene. Trimming shortened V by 10 bases and J by 0 bases, and 19 bases separated the two germline ends. The CDR3 runs 16 residues. The CDR3 DNA reads as TGTGCCACCAAGGAAGGGCTAGCGAGCTCCTACAATGAGCAGTTCTTC. This translates into CATKEGLASSYNEQFF.

This chain uses TRBV15 with TRBJ2-2; TRBD2 aligns across 7 bases. This CDR3 spans 13 amino acids. V lost 6 bases, J lost 4 bases, and 2 bases stayed unmatched. CDR1 LNHNV and CDR2 YYDKDF come from the germline V gene (reference sequence). The CDR3 loop reads CATRGGATGELFF. The CDR3, as DNA: TGTGCCACCAGGGGAGGGGCCACCGGGGAGCTGTTTTTT.

The chain links TRBV6-5 to TRBJ2-1, with TRBD2 matching 7 bases. The CDR3 is 13 residues long. J lost 7 bases, V lost 7 bases, and 7 bases had no gene match. The germline V gene encodes CDR1 MNHEY and CDR2 SVGAGI. The CDR3 loop reads CASTLLATNEQFF. In DNA form, the CDR3 reads TGTGCCAGCACTTTACTAGCGACAAATGAGCAGTTCTTC.

This chain links TRBV28 with TRBJ2-6; D remains ambiguous. The CDR3 sequence is 15 residues long. Trimming left V 5 bases short and J 1 base short, with 9 bases between. Per the germline V gene, CDR1 is MDHEN and CDR2 is SYDVKM. CDR3 amino acids: CASSPSLSGANVLTF. CDR3 coding DNA: TGTGCCAGCAGTCCTAGTCTATCTGGGGCCAACGTCCTGACTTTC.

The chain joins TRBV5-4 to TRBJ2-1; maybe TRBD2 (6 bases). CDR1 is SGHNT, CDR2 YYREEE, per germline (reference sequence). The germline V and J ends were trimmed by 4 bases and 2 bases, with 13 bases remaining between them. The CDR3 spans 15 residues. DNA for the CDR3: TGTGCCAGCAGCCGCGGGGTAGCGGCCTACAATGAGCAGTTCTTC. This codes for CASSRGVAAYNEQFF.

This sequence joins TRBV4-2 and TRBJ2-7; 10 bases are a match to TRBD2. V gave up 6 bases and J gave up 5 bases; unmatched junction bases: 10. Germline V CDR1 and CDR2: LGHNA, YNFKEQ. This CDR3 is 15 amino acids long. CDR3 nucleotide sequence: TGTGCCAGCAGAGCTAAAGCGGGAGGGCCAGACGAGCAGTACTTC. It is translated as CASRAKAGGPDEQYF.

This clone was observed once. This chain connects TRBV7-6 to TRBJ2-3; 7 nucleotides line up with TRBD2. The CDR3 is made up of 16 amino acids. From germline, CDR1 is SGHVS and CDR2 FNYEAQ. V trimming: 1 base; J trimming: 6 bases; junction bases outside the gene matches: 10. Here the CDR3 reads CASSLEEGAGSDTQYF. The CDR3 DNA is TGTGCCAGCAGCTTAGAGGAGGGAGCGGGATCGGATACGCAGTATTTT.

The chain combines TRBV7-9 with TRBJ1-4; D may be TRBD1 (5 bases). Germline lookup yields CDR1 SEHNR and CDR2 FQNEAQ (reference sequence). CDR3 length equals 16 residues. The V end was cut by 0 bases, the J end by 3 bases, with 11 bases between. The CDR3 here is CASSLAALGANEKLFF. The CDR3 coding sequence is TGTGCCAGCAGCTTAGCCGCCCTAGGGGCTAATGAAAAACTGTTTTTT.

V is TRBV28 and J is TRBJ1-5; no firm D call. The CDR3 is 15 residues long. V lost 3 bases and J lost 0, with 9 bases in between. Germline V gene sequence: CDR1 MDHEN, CDR2 SYDVKM. The CDR3 DNA is TGTGCCAGCAGTTTTCCGGGAGATAGCAATCAGCCCCAGCATTTT. Amino acid sequence: CASSFPGDSNQPQHF.

The J gene is TRBJ2-1, the V gene TRBV4-3; perhaps TRBD2 as D (5 bases). The CDR3 is 15 residues long. V gave up 0 bases and J gave up 7 bases, with 13 bases separating them. The V gene's germline CDR1 is LGHNA and CDR2 YSLEER. The CDR3 reads CASSQEAAGVNEQFF. In DNA, the CDR3 is TGCGCCAGCAGCCAAGAGGCGGCGGGTGTGAATGAGCAGTTCTTC.

Only a few counts were recorded for this clone. The rearrangement joins TRBV5-1 to TRBJ1-4; D remains unclear. The germline CDR1 and CDR2 sequences are SGHRS and YFSETQ. Deletions cut 0 bases from V and 6 bases from J, with 12 bases between. The CDR3 loop spans 15 amino acids. The CDR3 loop is CASSLESAGYEKLFF. The CDR3 DNA sequence: TGCGCCAGCAGCTTGGAATCCGCCGGGTATGAAAAACTGTTTTTT.

V usage is TRBV6-6 and J usage is TRBJ1-4, with D maybe TRBD1 (5 bases). CDR1 and CDR2 (germline): MNHNY, SVGAGI (reference sequence). The ends were cut back, 3 bases at V and 1 base at J, with 12 bases in the middle. CDR3 length equals 16 residues. DNA of the CDR3: TGTGCCAGCAGTTATTGGGACTCCCAAACTAATGAAAAACTGTTTTTT. Translation gives CASSYWDSQTNEKLFF.

This chain uses TRBV2 with TRBJ2-3; 7 bases line up with TRBD2. Germline loops: CDR1 SNHLY, CDR2 FYNNEI. J gave up 2 bases and V 9 bases, and 2 bases lay outside the gene matches. CDR3 length: 12 residues. The CDR3 loop reads CARGGTTDTQYF. CDR3 bases: TGTGCCAGGGGGGGGACCACAGATACGCAGTATTTT.

This sequence joins TRBV15 and TRBJ1-5, with 8 bases fitting TRBD1. This CDR3 has 17 residues. Germline V gives CDR1 LNHNV, CDR2 YYDKDF (reference sequence). The V gene end was trimmed by 7 bases and the J gene end by 4 bases; junction bases not matched to a gene: 15. The CDR3 coding sequence is TGTGCCACCACACAAAACAGGGGGACTGGAAGGAATCAGCCCCAGCATTTT. Its protein is CATTQNRGTGRNQPQHF.